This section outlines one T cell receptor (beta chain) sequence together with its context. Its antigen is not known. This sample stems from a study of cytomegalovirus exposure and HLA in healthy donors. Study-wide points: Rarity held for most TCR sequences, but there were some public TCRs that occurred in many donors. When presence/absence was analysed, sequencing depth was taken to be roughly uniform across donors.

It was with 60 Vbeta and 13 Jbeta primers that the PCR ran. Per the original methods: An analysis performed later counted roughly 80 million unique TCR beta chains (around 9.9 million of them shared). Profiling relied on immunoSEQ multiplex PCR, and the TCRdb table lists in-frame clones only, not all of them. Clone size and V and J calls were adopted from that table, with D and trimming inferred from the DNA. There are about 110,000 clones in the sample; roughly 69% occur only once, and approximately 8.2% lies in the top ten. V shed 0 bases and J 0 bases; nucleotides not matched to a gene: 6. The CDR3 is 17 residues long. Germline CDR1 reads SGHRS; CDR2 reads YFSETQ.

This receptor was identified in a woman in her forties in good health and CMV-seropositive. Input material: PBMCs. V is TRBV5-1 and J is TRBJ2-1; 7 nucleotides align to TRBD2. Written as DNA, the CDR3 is TGCGCCAGCAGCTTGGTTCCGGGGGGATCCTCCTACAATGAGCAGTTCTTC. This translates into CASSLVPGGSSYNEQFF.